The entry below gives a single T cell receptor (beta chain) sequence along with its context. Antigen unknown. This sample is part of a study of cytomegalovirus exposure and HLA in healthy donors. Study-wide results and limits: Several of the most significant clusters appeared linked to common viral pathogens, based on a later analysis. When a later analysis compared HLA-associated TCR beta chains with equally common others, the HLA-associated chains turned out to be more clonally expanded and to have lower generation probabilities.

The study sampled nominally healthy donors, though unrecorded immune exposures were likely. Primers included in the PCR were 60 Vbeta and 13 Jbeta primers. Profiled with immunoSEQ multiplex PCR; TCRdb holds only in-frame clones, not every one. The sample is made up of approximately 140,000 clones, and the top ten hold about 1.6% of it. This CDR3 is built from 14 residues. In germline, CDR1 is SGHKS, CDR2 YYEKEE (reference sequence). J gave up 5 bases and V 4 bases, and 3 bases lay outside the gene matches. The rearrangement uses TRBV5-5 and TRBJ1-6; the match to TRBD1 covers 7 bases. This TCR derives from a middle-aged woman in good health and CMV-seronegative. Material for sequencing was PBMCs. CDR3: CASSPGQHNSPLHF. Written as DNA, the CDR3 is TGTGCCAGCAGCCCGGGACAGCATAATTCACCCCTCCACTTT.